This is a list of T cell receptor beta chains from one sample in a study of blood T cell repertoires in COVID-19. TCRdb keeps only in-frame clones here, not all; method: immunoSEQ multiplex PCR. The table lists around 300,000 clones, approximately 88% of them singletons. The sequencing sample was made of PBMCs or T cells enriched from blood (not recorded which). The receptor set was obtained from a young man who had recovered from COVID-19. Both conserved end residues are part of each CDR3. D genes are given only for firm matches. For some rows the clone size is stated as once, few or many, or as a class when expanded; others skip it.

V	D	J	size	CDR3	DNA
TRBV10-2	NA	TRBJ1-5	NA	CASSGFSTNQPQHF	TGCGCCAGCAGTGGGTTCTCTACCAATCAGCCCCAGCATTTT
TRBV6-1	NA	TRBJ2-7	NA	CASSERYEQYF	TGTGCCAGCAGTGAGAGGTACGAGCAGTACTTC
TRBV13	TRBD1	TRBJ1-6	NA	CASSPQGYNSPLHF	TGTGCCAGCAGCCCACAGGGGTACAATTCACCCCTCCACTTT
TRBV2	NA	TRBJ1-5	once	CASRGEGNQPQHF	TGTGCCAGCAGGGGGGAGGGCAATCAGCCCCAGCATTTT
TRBV28	NA	TRBJ1-3	once	CASSSPGTLHFSGNTIYF	TGTGCCAGCAGTTCTCCCGGGACTTTACACTTCTCTGGAAACACCATATATTTT
TRBV23-1	TRBD2	TRBJ2-5	NA	CASSQSEGLAGGRQETQYF	TGCGCCAGCAGTCAATCTGAGGGACTAGCGGGGGGCCGACAAGAGACCCAGTACTTC
TRBV6-1	TRBD1	TRBJ1-2	NA	CASSEFIQGAGYGYTF	TGTGCCAGCAGTGAATTTATTCAGGGGGCTGGCTATGGCTACACCTTC
TRBV6-5	TRBD1	TRBJ1-4	NA	CASSRGREKLFF	TGTGCCAGCAGCAGGGGGCGGGAAAAACTGTTTTTT
TRBV11-2	NA	TRBJ2-7	NA	CASSPPGGFYYEQYF	TGTGCCAGCAGCCCCCCCGGAGGGTTCTACTACGAGCAGTACTTC
TRBV15	TRBD1	TRBJ2-2	NA	CATSPDRGSTGELFF	TGTGCCACCAGCCCGGACAGGGGAAGCACCGGGGAGCTGTTTTTT
TRBV5-6	TRBD2	TRBJ2-1	NA	CASSSNSGGAPYNEQFF	TGTGCCAGCAGCTCCAATAGCGGGGGGGCTCCCTACAATGAGCAGTTCTTC
TRBV19	TRBD1	TRBJ1-6	NA	CASSKLQGAGNSPLHF	TGTGCCAGTAGCAAGCTCCAGGGGGCTGGTAATTCACCCCTCCACTTT
TRBV18	NA	TRBJ2-5	NA	CASSPAGSETQYF	TGTGCCAGCTCACCGGCGGGGTCGGAGACCCAGTACTTC
TRBV18	NA	TRBJ2-2	NA	CASSREMLNTGELFF	TGTGCCAGCTCTCGAGAGATGTTGAACACCGGGGAGCTGTTTTTT
TRBV18	NA	TRBJ1-1	NA	CASSPRNGNSLNTEAFF	TGTGCCAGCTCACCACGGAACGGGAACAGCTTGAACACTGAAGCTTTCTTT
TRBV3-1/TRBV3-2	TRBD1	TRBJ2-1	NA	CASSHTGQGYNEQFF	TGTGCCAGCAGCCATACGGGACAGGGTTACAATGAGCAGTTCTTC
TRBV18	NA	TRBJ1-3	NA	CASSPRGRTFSGNTIYF	TGTGCCAGCTCACCACGGGGTCGGACTTTCTCTGGAAACACCATATATTTT
TRBV5-1	NA	TRBJ2-5	NA	CASKGGSETQYF	TGCGCCAGCAAGGGCGGGTCGGAGACCCAGTACTTC
TRBV6-5	NA	TRBJ1-1	few	CASRRSDRLNTEAFF	TGTGCCAGCAGACGAAGCGACAGATTGAACACTGAAGCTTTCTTT
TRBV5-1	TRBD1	TRBJ1-4	NA	CASSLGAGTGGEKLFF	TGCGCCAGCAGCTTGGGGGCCGGGACAGGGGGAGAAAAACTGTTTTTT
TRBV7-8	NA	TRBJ1-3	NA	CASSLSPRGPGNTIYF	TGTGCCAGCAGCTTATCCCCCCGAGGTCCTGGAAACACCATATATTTT
TRBV15	TRBD1	TRBJ2-7	NA	CATSMKRTGSHEQYF	TGTGCCACCAGCATGAAACGGACAGGGAGCCACGAGCAGTACTTC
TRBV24-1	NA	TRBJ1-6	NA	CATRRTTSSPLHF	TGTGCCACCCGGAGAACCACCAGTTCACCCCTCCACTTT
TRBV6-5	NA	TRBJ1-3	NA	CASTYSFEGGNTIYF	TGTGCCAGCACATATAGCTTCGAGGGTGGAAACACCATATATTTT
TRBV28	NA	TRBJ1-2	NA	CASSLGAGHYGYTF	TGTGCCAGCAGTTTAGGGGCAGGGCACTATGGCTACACCTTC
TRBV11-3	TRBD1	TRBJ2-3	NA	CASSLTGLGDTQYF	TGTGCCAGCAGCTTGACAGGGCTAGGAGATACGCAGTATTTT
TRBV3-1/TRBV3-2	NA	TRBJ1-6	NA	CASSQTGSSNSPLHF	TGTGCCAGCAGCCAAACCGGGTCCTCTAATTCACCCCTCCACTTT
TRBV28	TRBD2	TRBJ2-1	few	CASSISGGAHNEQFF	TGTGCCAGCAGCATTAGCGGGGGGGCCCACAATGAGCAGTTCTTC
TRBV4-2	NA	TRBJ1-1	once	CASSDNLGGPEAFF	TGTGCCAGCAGCGACAACCTCGGTGGCCCTGAAGCTTTCTTT
TRBV28	TRBD2	TRBJ2-4	NA	CASSLNLGGGGAKNIQYF	TGTGCCAGCAGTTTAAATTTGGGCGGCGGGGGGGCCAAAAACATTCAGTACTTC
TRBV29-1	NA	TRBJ2-2	NA	CSVDVSGNTGELFF	TGCAGCGTTGACGTTTCAGGGAACACCGGGGAGCTGTTTTTT
TRBV11-2	NA	TRBJ1-2	NA	CASSLYADSPTNYGYTF	TGTGCCAGCAGCCTATATGCGGACAGCCCGACTAACTATGGCTACACCTTC
TRBV5-1	NA	TRBJ2-1	NA	CASSLAPDRSDYESFKTYNEQFF	TGCGCCAGCAGCTTGGCCCCGGACAGATCTGATTACGAGAGTTTTAAAACCTACAATGAGCAGTTCTTC
TRBV2	NA	TRBJ2-3	NA	CASSGLSRGADTQYF	TGTGCCAGCAGTGGGCTTAGCAGGGGTGCAGATACGCAGTATTTT
TRBV19	TRBD1	TRBJ1-2	NA	CARVWTGKNCGYTF	TGTGCCAGGGTTTGGACAGGGAAGAACTGCGGCTACACCTTC
TRBV19	TRBD2	TRBJ2-3	once	CASSISGGGFGTDTQYF	TGTGCCAGTAGTATCTCAGGCGGGGGTTTTGGAACAGATACGCAGTATTTT
TRBV4-1	TRBD2	TRBJ2-7	NA	CASSQVGGPTGTPYEQYF	TGCGCCAGCAGCCAAGTGGGAGGGCCGACCGGGACGCCCTACGAGCAGTACTTC
TRBV3-1/TRBV3-2	NA	TRBJ2-3	NA	CASSRGQHFTDTQYF	TGTGCCAGCAGCCGTGGACAGCATTTCACAGATACGCAGTATTTT
TRBV27	NA	TRBJ2-7	NA	CASSLSRSSYEQYF	TGTGCCAGCAGTTTATCTCGTAGCTCCTACGAGCAGTACTTC
TRBV30	TRBD1	TRBJ1-1	NA	CAWTKDRVAEAFF	TGTGCCTGGACTAAAGACAGGGTTGCTGAAGCTTTCTTT
TRBV7-2	TRBD1	TRBJ1-5	NA	CASSGETGRGNQPQHF	TGTGCCAGCAGCGGGGAGACAGGGAGAGGCAATCAGCCCCAGCATTTT
TRBV11-2	NA	TRBJ2-2	NA	CASSLDYRGSNTGELFF	TGTGCCAGCAGCTTAGATTATCGCGGTTCGAACACCGGGGAGCTGTTTTTT
TRBV15	NA	TRBJ1-3	once	CATSREAGYSGNTIYF	TGTGCCACCAGCAGAGAGGCGGGTTACTCTGGAAACACCATATATTTT
TRBV7-9	NA	TRBJ1-2	NA	CAGVQGNYGYTF	TGTGCTGGGGTACAGGGTAACTATGGCTACACCTTC
TRBV3-1/TRBV3-2	TRBD1	TRBJ1-1	NA	CASSQGGTGNTEAFF	TGTGCCAGCAGCCAAGGTGGGACAGGGAACACTGAAGCTTTCTTT
TRBV25-1	NA	TRBJ2-5	NA	CASSRGVKETQYF	TGTGCCAGCAGCCGGGGAGTAAAAGAGACCCAGTACTTC
TRBV7-9	NA	TRBJ1-5	NA	CASTGGGPQHF	TGTGCCAGCACTGGGGGGGGGCCCCAGCATTTT
TRBV11-2	NA	TRBJ2-3	NA	CASSLQDPWGVTQYF	TGTGCCAGCAGCTTACAGGACCCCTGGGGGGTTACGCAGTATTTT
TRBV11-2	NA	TRBJ2-7	NA	CASSLLSVPHEQYF	TGTGCCAGCAGCCTTCTAAGCGTGCCCCACGAGCAGTACTTC
TRBV10-2	NA	TRBJ1-3	NA	CASSEGRTLAGNTIYF	TGCGCCAGCAGTGAGGGGAGGACTTTGGCTGGAAACACCATATATTTT
TRBV18	NA	TRBJ1-2	NA	CASSPSGGINYGYTF	TGTGCCAGCTCACCGAGCGGAGGTATAAACTATGGCTACACCTTC
TRBV29-1	TRBD2	TRBJ2-5	NA	CSGRLAEETQYF	TGCAGCGGAAGACTAGCGGAGGAGACCCAGTACTTC
TRBV15	TRBD1	TRBJ1-5	few	CATSRDSGTGGGQPQHF	TGTGCCACCAGCAGAGATTCTGGGACAGGGGGCGGCCAGCCCCAGCATTTT